This T cell receptor (beta chain) was sequenced in a study of blood T cell repertoires in COVID-19. Study-wide context: PBMCs, B-cell-depleted T cells, or T cells were the source of the cDNA or gDNA that made up the material.

Data came from immunoSEQ multiplex PCR; TCRdb stores just in-frame clones and leaves some out. The table shows under 150,000 clones, with approximately 85% occurring only once. The germline V gene encodes CDR1 SGHRS and CDR2 YFSETQ. There are 13 residues in the CDR3. V lost 6 bases to trimming and J lost 4 bases; unmatched junction nucleotides: 7. The sample comprised peripheral blood. The rearrangement uses TRBV5-1 and TRBJ2-7, with 7 bases lining up with TRBD1. The receptor's source is a woman aged 60-70 years with COVID-19, enrolled during active disease. CDR3 in DNA: TGCGCCAGCACCACAGGGGATGGATACGAGCAGTACTTC. This translates into CASTTGDGYEQYF.